This passage covers 26 T cell receptor beta chains from one sample sequenced in a study of T cell responses to AZD1222 COVID-19 vaccine. Assay: immunoSEQ multiplex PCR; the TCRdb copy retains only in-frame clones and omits some. The data show 95,000 to 110,000 clones, roughly 90% seen once. The sample here was peripheral blood, taken on day 0 of AZD1222 vaccination. Receptors were obtained from an adult in good health.

This clone was counted at least ten times. The rearrangement links TRBV2 to TRBJ2-3; D unresolved. The CDR3 loop spans 14 amino acids. V lost 3 bases and J lost 2, with 9 bases in between. CDR1 and CDR2 (germline): SNHLY, FYNNEI. CDR3 sequence reads: CASSENLNTDTQYF. CDR3 nucleotides: TGTGCCAGCAGTGAGAACCTTAACACAGATACGCAGTATTTT.

The genes are TRBV5-1 and TRBJ2-3, with 8 bases aligning to TRBD1. After removal of 2 bases from V and 2 bases from J, the junction contained 10 bases not matched to a gene. In germline, CDR1 is SGHRS, CDR2 YFSETQ. This CDR3 has 17 amino acids. CDR3 nucleotides: TGCGCCAGCAGCTTAGAAACCGGGACAGGCCCCACAGATACGCAGTATTTT. The encoded protein is CASSLETGTGPTDTQYF.

This sequence joins TRBV9 and TRBJ1-3; D might be TRBD1 (5 bases). V lost 3 bases, J lost 0 bases, and 10 bases lay in between. The CDR3 consists of 15 residues. The germline gives CDR1 SGDLS, CDR2 YYNGEE. CDR3 DNA sequence: TGTGCCAGCAGCGACACCGGGACCTCTGGAAACACCATATATTTT. Its protein product is CASSDTGTSGNTIYF. The whole variable domain, remainder taken from reference TRBV9 and TRBJ1-3, is DSGVTQTPKHLITATGQRVTLRCSPRSGDLSVYWYQQSLDQGLQFLIQYYNGEERAKGNILERFSAQQFPDLHSELNLSSLELGDSALYFCASSDTGTSGNTIYFGEGSWLTVV.

The chain couples TRBV19 to TRBJ1-3; D gene uncertain. Germline assignment: CDR1 LNHDA and CDR2 SQIVND (reference sequence). The CDR3 sequence is 14 residues long. The V end was cut by 5 bases, the J end by 2 bases, with 10 bases between. The CDR3 DNA is TGTGCCAGTAGTCGAGGTGGCCCTGGAAACACCATATATTTT. Protein sequence: CASSRGGPGNTIYF.

The chain combines TRBV7-2 with TRBJ2-1; 7 bases line up with TRBD2. Unmatched junction bases numbered 9, after V lost 3 bases and J lost 10 bases. Per the germline V gene, CDR1 is SGHTA and CDR2 is FQGNSA. The CDR3 covers 14 residues. The CDR3, as DNA: TGTGCCAGCAGCTTCCAGCGGGGCCCCGAGGAGCAGTTCTTC. Residues: CASSFQRGPEEQFF.

This chain links TRBV19 with TRBJ2-7; 8 nucleotides align to TRBD1. The V gene's germline CDR1 is LNHDA and CDR2 SQIVND (reference sequence). This CDR3 comprises 14 residues. Unmatched junction bases numbered 5, after V lost 6 bases and J lost 1 base. The CDR3: CASRSGGPSYEQYF. The CDR3, as DNA: TGTGCCAGTAGGTCAGGGGGCCCGTCCTACGAGCAGTACTTC.

The V gene is TRBV9, the J gene TRBJ2-1; 14 bases are a match to TRBD2. CDR1 is SGDLS and CDR2 is YYNGEE in the germline V gene. The CDR3 covers 17 residues. The J segment lost 7 bases and the V segment lost 0 bases, leaving 6 bases of the junction unmatched. CDR3 region: CASSVVGTSGRRNEQFF. In nucleotides, the CDR3 is TGTGCCAGCAGCGTAGTAGGGACTAGCGGGAGAAGGAATGAGCAGTTCTTC.

By sample share, this clone is medium-sized. The chain uses TRBV12-3 or TRBV12-4 and TRBJ1-1; D gene ambiguous. The germline V and J ends were trimmed by 1 base and 3 bases, with 6 bases remaining between them. This CDR3 contains 13 residues. CDR3 sequence (DNA): TGTGCCAGCAGTTTAGGCCGGCACACTGAAGCTTTCTTT. Encoded protein: CASSLGRHTEAFF.

This rearrangement joins TRBV7-3 to TRBJ2-3; 11 nucleotides match TRBD2. CDR1 SGHTA and CDR2 FQGTGA come from the germline V gene. The CDR3 totals 16 residues. Losses at the gene ends were 2 bases for V and 5 bases for J; bases not matched to a gene: 6. The CDR3 DNA reads as TGTGCCAGCAGCTTATTAGCGGGGGGGCCGGTAGATACGCAGTATTTT. Protein sequence: CASSLLAGGPVDTQYF.

The V call is TRBV27, the J call TRBJ2-4, with TRBD2 as a possible D gene (5 bases). Trimming shortened V by 8 bases and J by 8 bases, and 16 bases separated the two germline ends. Germline CDR1 is MNHEY and CDR2 is SMNVEV (reference sequence). The length of the CDR3 is 13 residues. CDR3 residues: CASGEVRRDIQYF. The CDR3 DNA is TGTGCCAGCGGAGAGGTGCGGCGGGACATTCAGTACTTC.

The rearrangement joins TRBV5-1 to TRBJ1-5; D gene uncertain. Trimming removed 0 bases from V and 0 bases from J, with 7 bases in between. The CDR3 totals 15 residues. Germline-derived CDR1 and CDR2 are SGHRS and YFSETQ. CDR3 residues: CASSLGPYSNQPQHF. In DNA form, the CDR3 reads TGCGCCAGCAGCTTGGGTCCATATAGCAATCAGCCCCAGCATTTT.

The chain has TRBV7-3 and TRBJ1-1, with D perhaps matching TRBD1 (5 bases). Trimming took off 5 bases at V and 5 bases at J, with 15 bases between the two ends. This CDR3 comprises 14 residues. Germline V lookup: CDR1 SGHTA, CDR2 FQGTGA. The CDR3 region is CASSPPGDGTEAFF. The CDR3 DNA reads TGTGCCAGCAGCCCCCCGGGGGACGGGACTGAAGCTTTCTTT.

The CDR3 nucleotides are TGTGCCTGGGTGGGGACAGGGAGCTCCTACAATGAGCAGTTCTTC. It translates to CAWVGTGSSYNEQFF. The chain carries TRBV30 and TRBJ2-1; 9 bases match TRBD1. Germline V gene lookup returns CDR1 GTSNPN and CDR2 SVGIG (reference sequence). The length of the CDR3 is 15 residues. V lost 5 bases, J lost 0 bases, and 5 bases stayed unmatched.

This clone came up a few times. V usage is TRBV6-2 or TRBV6-3 and J usage is TRBJ2-1; 8 bases are shared with TRBD2. CDR3 size: 13 residues. Germline CDR1 is MNHEY and CDR2 is SVGEGT. The V gene end was trimmed by 6 bases and the J gene end by 7 bases; junction bases not matched to a gene: 5. The CDR3 here is CASSSRGRNEQFF. CDR3 nucleotides: TGTGCCAGCAGCTCTCGCGGGAGGAATGAGCAGTTCTTC.

CDR3 coding DNA: TGTGCCAGCAGTTACTTAGGGGTCCAGGGCTACACCTTC. As protein: CASSYLGVQGYTF. The genes are TRBV6-5 and TRBJ1-2; D possibly corresponds to TRBD1 (5 bases). Germline V gene data show CDR1 as MNHEY and CDR2 as SVGAGI. This CDR3 spans 13 amino acids. V dropped 1 base and J dropped 8 bases, with 11 bases sitting between them.

The CDR3 reads CASSPPLRGTDTQYF. For the CDR3, the DNA is TGTGCCAGCAGCCCCCCCCTCAGGGGCACAGATACGCAGTATTTT. The chain employs TRBV7-9 and TRBJ2-3; TRBD1 is a possible D gene (5 bases). V was shortened by 5 bases and J by 1 base, with 13 bases between the two germline ends. Germline V gene sequence: CDR1 SEHNR, CDR2 FQNEAQ (reference sequence). This CDR3 comprises 15 residues.

J is TRBJ1-6 and V is TRBV4-2; D is undetermined. V was pared by 0 bases and J by 0 bases, with 6 bases between. The CDR3 contains 16 residues. CDR1 and CDR2 from the germline V gene are LGHNA and YNFKEQ. The CDR3 sequence: CASSQDFSSYNSPLHF. DNA of the CDR3: TGTGCCAGCAGCCAAGATTTTAGCTCCTATAATTCACCCCTCCACTTT.

V gene TRBV6-2 or TRBV6-3 combines with J gene TRBJ1-5; D is unresolved. V lost 4 bases and J lost 4, with 26 bases in between. The CDR3 totals 19 residues. CDR1 MNHEY and CDR2 SVGEGT come from the germline V gene. CDR3 sequence reads: CASSFLNPTGLFINQPQHF. The CDR3 DNA sequence: TGTGCCAGCAGTTTTTTGAACCCCACCGGGCTTTTTATAAATCAGCCCCAGCATTTT.

The chain has TRBV28 and TRBJ2-5; the D is unclear. The CDR3 is 13 amino acids. Trimming removed 2 bases from V and 4 bases from J, with 8 bases in between. In germline, CDR1 is MDHEN, CDR2 SYDVKM. CDR3 nucleotides: TGTGCCAGCAGTTTACCGAGCACAGAGACCCAGTACTTC. Translation gives CASSLPSTETQYF.

The rearrangement joins TRBV27 to TRBJ1-5, with TRBD1 identical over 8 bases. The CDR3 is 17 residues long. The germline gives CDR1 MNHEY, CDR2 SMNVEV (reference sequence). The V and J ends lost 3 bases and 2 bases, in that order; junction bases with no gene match: 9. The CDR3 loop is CASSFLPTGEGNQPQHF. For the CDR3, the DNA is TGTGCCAGCAGTTTTTTACCGACAGGGGAGGGCAATCAGCCCCAGCATTTT.

This clone came up once. The rearrangement links TRBV9 to TRBJ1-2; 10 positions agree with TRBD1. The CDR3 runs 15 residues. Germline values: CDR1 SGDLS, CDR2 YYNGEE. Losses at the gene ends were 3 bases for V and 4 bases for J; bases not matched to a gene: 6. The DNA for the CDR3 is TGTGCCAGCAGCGCCGGGACAGGGGCAATCTATGGCTACACCTTC. Protein: CASSAGTGAIYGYTF.

This chain uses TRBV7-6 with TRBJ1-3; D call uncertain. CDR3 length: 15 amino acids. The V end lost 7 bases, the J end lost 4 bases, and 17 bases lay between the germline ends. The germline V gene has CDR1 SGHVS and CDR2 FNYEAQ. The CDR3 loop is CASTTGAEEGNTIYF. Here the CDR3 DNA reads TGTGCCAGCACCACTGGTGCTGAAGAAGGAAACACCATATATTTT.

In regard to this clone: The sample contains more than one DNA sequence encoding this CDR3. This chain links TRBV7-3 with TRBJ2-1; tentative D call: TRBD2 (6 bases). Trimming removed 1 base from V and 0 bases from J, with 10 bases in between. CDR1 and CDR2 (germline): SGHTA, FQGTGA. The length of the CDR3 is 16 residues. CDR3 protein: CASSLSPGDSYNEQFF. CDR3 coding DNA: TGTGCCAGCAGCTTAAGTCCGGGGGACTCCTACAATGAGCAGTTCTTC. Combining the CDR3 with reference TRBV7-3 and TRBJ2-1 gives the whole variable domain GAGVSQTPSNKVTEKGKYVELRCDPISGHTALYWYRQSLGQGPEFLIYFQGTGAADDSGLPNDRFFAVRPEGSVSTLKIQRTERGDSAVYLCASSLSPGDSYNEQFFGPGTRLTVL.

The chain employs TRBV5-4 and TRBJ2-7, with 13 positions matching TRBD2. Germline V lookup: CDR1 SGHNT, CDR2 YYREEE (reference sequence). This CDR3 is built from 16 residues. V shed 4 bases and J 3 bases; nucleotides not matched to a gene: 7. The CDR3 region is CASSGRTSGRIYEQYF. In DNA, the CDR3 is TGTGCCAGCAGCGGAAGGACTAGCGGGAGAATCTACGAGCAGTACTTC.

This chain joins TRBV19 and TRBJ1-4; tentatively, D is TRBD1 (6 bases). V gave up 7 bases and J gave up 8 bases, with 20 bases separating them. The CDR3 length is 15 residues. The germline V gene encodes CDR1 LNHDA and CDR2 SQIVND (reference sequence). The CDR3 sequence: CASTFLGTSMEKLFF. The CDR3 DNA reads TGTGCCAGTACCTTCCTGGGGACATCGATGGAAAAACTGTTTTTT.

J is TRBJ1-1 and V is TRBV18, with D possibly TRBD1 on 5 matching bases. Trimming stripped 3 bases from V and 1 base from J, with 18 bases between. Germline loops: CDR1 KGHSH, CDR2 LQKENI. The CDR3 sequence is 17 residues long. Here the CDR3 DNA reads TGTGCCAGCTCACCGGGGCCCCATCGGACATGGAACACTGAAGCTTTCTTT. Its translation: CASSPGPHRTWNTEAFF.